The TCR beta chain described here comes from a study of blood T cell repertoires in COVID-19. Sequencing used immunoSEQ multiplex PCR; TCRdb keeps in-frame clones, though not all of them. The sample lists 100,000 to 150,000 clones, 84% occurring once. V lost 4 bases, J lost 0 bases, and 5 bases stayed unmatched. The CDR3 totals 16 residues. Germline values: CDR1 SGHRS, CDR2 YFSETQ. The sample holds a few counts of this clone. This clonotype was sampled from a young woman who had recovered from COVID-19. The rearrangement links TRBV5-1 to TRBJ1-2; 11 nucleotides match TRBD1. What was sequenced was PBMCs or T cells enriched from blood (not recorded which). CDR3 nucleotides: TGCGCCAGCAGCCCACGGACAGGGGGCTCTAACTATGGCTACACCTTC. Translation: CASSPRTGGSNYGYTF. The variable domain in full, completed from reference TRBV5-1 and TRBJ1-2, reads KAGVTQTPRYLIKTRGQQVTLSCSPISGHRSVSWYQQTPGQGLQFLFEYFSETQRNKGNFPGRFSGRQFSNSRSEMNVSTLELGDSALYLCASSPRTGGSNYGYTFGSGTRLTVV.